This T cell receptor beta chain appears in the sequencing data of a study of T cell responses to AZD1222 COVID-19 vaccine (dated by TCRdb to the early 2020s). Regarding the research as a whole: AZD1222 recipients with second doses at about 4 weeks or about 12 weeks were pooled, because spike-specific TCR depth and breadth did not differ between schedules. TCR sequencing covered over 230 trial participants: 200 to 220 given two doses of AZD1222 and around 26 given two doses of MenACWY control vaccine. Trial participants were enrolled by age into 18-55, 56-69 and 70-plus year subgroups, with around 150, 28 and 57 TCR-sequenced participants respectively.

The study at large found these results: Participants were mostly white British, with more females than males. The authors suggested clonal diversity may have been underestimated. Vaccine-associated CD4 TCRs spanned the whole spike protein, with dominant responses in regions 160-218 and 743-854. After two AZD1222 doses, spike-specific TCR breadth and depth were significantly higher than at day 0 and than in MenACWY recipients. In the small 56-69-year group, the increase in depth fell short of significance, most likely because of low power. Epitopes outside the regions mutated in the B.1.351 and B.1.1.7 variants were reportedly recognized by nearly half of the unique spike-specific TCRs. Because no day 14 peak-response samples were available, repertoires were characterized only after the peak T cell response. Conclusions about previously exposed vaccinees are limited, since just 5 or 6 AZD1222 recipients were seropositive for SARS-CoV-2 at baseline.

The CDR3 regions of human TCRbeta chains were analyzed by immunosequencing. Per the original workflow: Repertoire TCRs were checked for matches against a reference library of SARS-CoV-2-specific TCRs that had been generated using the MIRA antigen-specificity platform. Breadth meant the fraction of unique TCRs that were SARS-CoV-2-associated, whereas depth meant the fraction of total T cells that were SARS-CoV-2-associated. Using the MIRA data, every spike-specific TCR was mapped to the spike region that the TCR reacted to and assigned to either a CD4 or a CD8 class. Log10-transformed breadth and depth values were compared by one-way ANOVA with Sidak's multiple comparisons tests. The table was pulled from immuneACCESS by TCRdb, which kept in-frame rearrangements only. Such tables lose some clones; where checked, under half of the loss comes from unresolved V genes, and the rest has no known cause. V and J calls and clone size follow that table, whereas D and trimming were derived from the DNA. This sample has around 140,000 clones in its table, and over 75% of those were observed once. The ten largest clones represent around 1.6% of the sample.

CDR1 WSHSY and CDR2 SAAADI were looked up in the germline V gene. Counted from cysteine to phenylalanine, this CDR3 has 15 amino acids. Only CDR3 DNA remains: 45 bases, in frame from the first base. V is pared back by 2 bases and J by 0 bases, with 8 bases lying between the germline termini. The sample's time point label is to be understood as: baseline before first vaccination. Samples from vaccinated people were obtained from the UK trials COV001 and COV002, which included a single-blind randomized controlled phase 2/3 trial of AZD1222 (ChAdOx1 nCoV-19) in healthy adults. For TCRbeta chain sequencing, PBMC samples from trial participants were taken at day 0 and at day 28 after the second dose. A single count supports this clone. Which antigen it targets is not known. Base-call qualities are not available, and no considerably larger clone is one nucleotide away.

This sequence originates from an adult in good health. The chain uses TRBV10-2 and TRBJ2-1, with TRBD1 as a weak D call on 5 bases. The sample consisted of peripheral blood, taken on day 0 of AZD1222 vaccination. CDR3 sequence: CASSERGRSYNEQFF. The DNA is as follows: TGCGCCAGCAGTGAGAGGGGCCGCTCCTACAATGAGCAGTTCTTC.